This T cell receptor beta chain was found in a study of Ad26.COV2.S vaccination and SARS-CoV-2 variants. Study-level findings and limits: Spike-specific CD8+ and CD4+ T cell responses reportedly showed substantial breadth after vaccination.

Treatment of the sample: approximately 18 received Ad26.COV2.S at low or high dose, single or two shots; 5 received placebo; per-sample allocation not given. The samples were gathered on day 63 after the first injection of vaccine or placebo. The table came from immunoSEQ multiplex PCR; TCRdb's copy has only in-frame clones and leaves some out. The repertoire includes roughly 300,000 clones, 86% of them detected once, and roughly 10% sits in the top ten. Remarks on this clone: The antigen remains unidentified.

The V gene's germline CDR1 is SNHLY and CDR2 FYNNEI. V dropped 1 base and J dropped 3 bases, with 7 bases sitting between them. This CDR3 has 15 residues. The sample was peripheral blood, taken in a trial of Ad26.COV2.S vaccine versus placebo. This TCR was recovered from a person between 18 and 65 years old who received the Ad26.COV2.S COVID-19 vaccine or a placebo. This chain connects TRBV2 to TRBJ2-6; no clear D gene. CDR3 coding DNA: TGTGCCAGCAGTGAAGACCTAAGTGGGGCCAACGTCCTGACTTTC. The encoded protein is CASSEDLSGANVLTF. The full variable domain, its missing parts supplied by reference TRBV2 and TRBJ2-6, is EPEVTQTPSHQVTQMGQEVILRCVPISNHLYFYWYRQILGQKVEFLVSFYNNEISEKSEIFDDQFSVERPDGSNFTLKIRSTKLEDSAMYFCASSEDLSGANVLTFGAGSRLTVL.